The entry that follows covers one T cell receptor beta chain sequence. This specimen comes from a study of cytomegalovirus exposure and HLA in healthy donors. Trimming took off 6 bases at V and 1 base at J, with 6 bases between the two ends. There are 11 residues in the CDR3. Germline V CDR1 and CDR2: DFQATT, SNEGSKA (reference sequence). PCR employed 60 Vbeta and 13 Jbeta primers. TCRdb's copy holds only in-frame clones and misses some; the assay was immunoSEQ multiplex PCR. The table lists around 150,000 clones. This chain connects TRBV20-1 to TRBJ2-5; weak D call: TRBD1 (5 bases). The receptor's source is a man aged 40-49 years in good health and CMV-seronegative. Material for sequencing was PBMCs. CDR3 coding DNA: TGCAGTGCAGGGGCCCAAGAGACCCAGTACTTC. This codes for CSAGAQETQYF.